Sequencing of this T cell receptor beta chain was carried out in a study of blood T cell repertoires in COVID-19. Germline assignment: CDR1 LNHNV and CDR2 YYDKDF (reference sequence). V lost 0 bases and J lost 5, with 10 bases in between. The CDR3 contains 14 residues. How the authors handled the data: How many nucleated cells were present was estimated from reference gene primer amplification. Produced via immunoSEQ multiplex PCR; TCRdb's table is partial and in-frame only. V and J calls and clone size are given by that table; D and trimming were obtained from the DNA. In the table there are 95,000 to 150,000 clones, 80% to 90% of which are singletons.

Sequencing was performed on peripheral blood. V usage is TRBV15 and J usage is TRBJ1-1; a possible D gene is TRBD1 (5 bases). The TCR comes from a human donor in a cohort sampled during active COVID-19. CDR3 nucleotide sequence: TGTGCCACCAGCAGAGACCAGGGATGGACTGAAGCTTTCTTT. Translating it yields CATSRDQGWTEAFF.